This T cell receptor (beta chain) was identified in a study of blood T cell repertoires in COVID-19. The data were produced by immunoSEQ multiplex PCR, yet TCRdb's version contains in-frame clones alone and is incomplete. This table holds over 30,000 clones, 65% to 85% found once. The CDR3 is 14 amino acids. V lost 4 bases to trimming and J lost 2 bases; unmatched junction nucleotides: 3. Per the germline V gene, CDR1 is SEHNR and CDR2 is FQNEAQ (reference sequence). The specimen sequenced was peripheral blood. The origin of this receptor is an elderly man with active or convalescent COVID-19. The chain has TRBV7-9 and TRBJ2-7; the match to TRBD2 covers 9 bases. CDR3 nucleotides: TGTGCCAGCAGCTCTAGCGGGGCCACCTACGAGCAGTACTTC. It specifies CASSSSGATYEQYF.